Listed below are T cell receptor beta chains from one sample, sequenced in a study of T cells in Graves' hyperthyroidism and ophthalmopathy. TCRdb called the multiplex PCR reads again in MiXCR, with one record for every CDR3 protein. Of approximately 360,000 distinct CDR3 sequences detected, roughly 25% appear once; the ten largest clones hold more than 60%. Sequenced sample: blood. Source of these receptors: a man aged 50-59 years with Graves' hyperthyroidism. Both conserved end residues are part of each CDR3. The order of the fields is V gene, D gene, clone size, J gene, CDR3 protein, CDR3 DNA. The D gene is left open where the match is weak. Size is omitted from some rows. Given values are once, few, many or a class for expanded clones.

V: TRBV27
D: .
size: few
J: TRBJ2-1
CDR3: CASRMRVSYNEQFF
DNA: TGTGCCAGCAGGATGCGGGTCTCCTACAATGAGCAGTTCTTC

V: TRBV27
D: .
size: few
J: TRBJ2-3
CDR3: CASSLSPRGAGPTDTQYF
DNA: TGTGCCAGCAGTTTATCGCCCCGCGGGGCGGGACCTACAGATACGCAGTATTTT

V: TRBV7-9
D: .
size: .
J: TRBJ1-5
CDR3: CASAQDNNQPQHF
DNA: TGTGCCAGCGCCCAGGACAACAATCAGCCCCAGCATTTT

V: TRBV7-2
D: .
size: .
J: TRBJ2-7
CDR3: CASSSGGTSGSYEQYF
DNA: TGTGCCAGCAGCTCAGGGGGTACTAGCGGCTCCTACGAGCAGTACTTC

V: TRBV3-1
D: .
size: many
J: TRBJ1-4
CDR3: CASSQDDEKLFF
DNA: TGTGCCAGCAGCCAAGACGATGAAAAACTGTTTTTT

V: TRBV7-8
D: TRBD2
size: many
J: TRBJ2-5
CDR3: CASSLSAGGEETQYF
DNA: TGTGCCAGCAGCTTATCAGCGGGAGGAGAAGAGACCCAGTACTTC

V: TRBV3-1
D: .
size: .
J: TRBJ1-1
CDR3: CASSQVSRYTEAFF
DNA: TGTGCCAGCAGCCAAGTATCGAGGTACACTGAAGCTTTCTTT

V: TRBV19
D: .
size: .
J: TRBJ1-5
CDR3: CASSIVQILSNQPQHF
DNA: TGTGCCAGTAGTATAGTCCAGATCCTAAGCAATCAGCCCCAGCATTTT

V: TRBV7-6
D: TRBD2
size: many
J: TRBJ2-2
CDR3: CASSPGLAGAGTGELFF
DNA: TGTGCCAGCAGTCCCGGACTAGCGGGAGCGGGTACCGGGGAGCTGTTTTTT

V: TRBV6-1
D: TRBD1
size: many
J: TRBJ2-5
CDR3: CASSKTGSLYQETQYF
DNA: TGTGCCAGCAGTAAGACAGGGAGCCTGTACCAAGAGACCCAGTACTTC